The 20 T cell receptor beta chains below were found in one sample sequenced in a study of beta chain features in type 1 diabetes (dated by TCRdb to the late 2010s). The protocol used for the library was the immunoSEQ multiplex PCR assay. All of the isolated RNA was reverse transcribed with the High Capacity cDNA Reverse Transcription Kit, so expressed TCRB transcripts were sequenced. TCRdb took over this immuneACCESS table, retaining in-frame rearrangements with V and J assigned. Such tables are incomplete; in checked studies, under half of the missing clones stem from an unresolved V gene, and the remainder is unexplained. The sample table shows roughly 500,000 clones, and approximately 10% are seen once. Of the sample, approximately 0.045% falls within the top ten clones. The source material was naive CD4+ T cells from blood. The cell subset or site label here, explained by the study, means: true naive CD4+ T cells. These receptors were collected from a young woman in good health.

In this sample, this clone turned up many times. The DNA for the CDR3 is TGTGCCAGCAGCTTGGGGCCGTTGGGATACGAGCAGTACGTC. Protein: CASSLGPLGYEQYV. The V gene is TRBV5-4, the J gene TRBJ2-7; D gene uncertain. This CDR3 comprises 14 residues. Per the germline V gene, CDR1 is SGHNT and CDR2 is YYREEE (reference sequence). With 0 bases removed from V and 4 bases from J, the gap between germline ends came to 11 bases.

The chain joins TRBV7-9 to TRBJ2-7; D call uncertain. Trimming shortened V by 1 base and J by 3 bases, and 10 bases separated the two germline ends. The length of the CDR3 is 14 residues. Germline loops: CDR1 SEHNR, CDR2 FQNEAQ (reference sequence). The CDR3: CASSLVHPDYEQYF. CDR3 nucleotide sequence: TGTGCCAGCAGCTTAGTTCATCCCGACTACGAGCAGTACTTC.

This clone was counted a few times. The chain is built from TRBV19 and TRBJ2-5, with TRBD2 as a possible D gene (6 bases). V was pared by 5 bases and J by 4 bases, with 14 bases between. The CDR3 covers 14 residues. In germline, CDR1 is LNHDA, CDR2 SQIVND (reference sequence). The CDR3 nucleotides read TGTGCCAGTAGTCCTTGGCGCGGGATAGAGACCCAGTACTTC. As protein: CASSPWRGIETQYF.

J is TRBJ1-2 and V is TRBV6-6; D remains unclear. The CDR3 runs to 12 residues. V was pared by 7 bases and J by 7 bases, with 13 bases between. CDR1 and CDR2 (germline): MNHNY, SVGAGI (reference sequence). CDR3 in amino acids: CASTDKWGGYTF. The CDR3 coding sequence is TGTGCCAGCACCGACAAATGGGGTGGCTACACCTTC.

The V gene is TRBV6-1, the J gene TRBJ2-5; possible D gene TRBD1, 6 bases. Germline values: CDR1 MNHNS, CDR2 SASEGT. The V gene lost 2 bases and the J gene lost 2 bases, with 9 bases spanning the gap. The CDR3 runs 14 residues. CDR3 sequence reads: CASSERDTQETQYF. The DNA of the CDR3 is TGTGCCAGCAGTGAACGGGACACACAAGAGACCCAGTACTTC.

This clone showed up just a few times. The chain joins TRBV30 to TRBJ2-2; 7 nucleotides line up with TRBD2. CDR3 length equals 16 residues. Germline CDR1 and CDR2: GTSNPN and SVGIG (reference sequence). The J segment lost 3 bases and the V segment lost 3 bases, leaving 10 bases of the junction unmatched. CDR3 loop: CAWRGYSGWDTGELFF. The CDR3, as DNA: TGTGCCTGGAGAGGGTATAGCGGGTGGGACACCGGGGAGCTGTTTTTT.

J is TRBJ2-7 and V is TRBV7-2, with D unresolved. Germline CDR1 and CDR2: SGHTA and FQGNSA. There are 14 residues in the CDR3. V was cut by 1 base and J by 2 bases, with 9 bases left in between. CDR3 DNA: TGTGCCAGCAGCTTAGATCCCGCAGCCTACGAGCAGTACTTC. It specifies CASSLDPAAYEQYF.

This clone appeared a few times. The chain combines TRBV5-4 with TRBJ2-1, with no clear D. Germline assignment: CDR1 SGHNT and CDR2 YYREEE (reference sequence). Trimming removed 0 bases from V and 6 bases from J, with 13 bases in between. The CDR3 runs to 15 residues. The DNA of the CDR3 is TGTGCCAGCAGCTTGGGTCGTGGACCCCCCAATGAGCAGTTCTTC. Protein product: CASSLGRGPPNEQFF. Supplemented by reference TRBV5-4 and TRBJ2-1, the full variable domain reads ETGVTQSPTHLIKTRGQQVTLRCSSQSGHNTVSWYQQALGQGPQFIFQYYREEENGRGNFPPRFSGLQFPNYSSELNVNALELDDSALYLCASSLGRGPPNEQFFGPGTRLTVL.

This clone was found a few times. This chain connects TRBV9 to TRBJ2-3, with 7 bases lining up with TRBD2. This CDR3 contains 15 residues. The V gene end was trimmed by 9 bases and the J gene end by 1 base; junction bases not matched to a gene: 11. Looked up from germline, CDR1 is SGDLS and CDR2 is YYNGEE. In DNA, the CDR3 is TGTGCCATAATGGGGCTAGCGGAGCGCACAGATACGCAGTATTTT. It codes for CAIMGLAERTDTQYF. The full variable domain, completed using reference TRBV9 and TRBJ2-3, is DSGVTQTPKHLITATGQRVTLRCSPRSGDLSVYWYQQSLDQGLQFLIQYYNGEERAKGNILERFSAQQFPDLHSELNLSSLELGDSALYFCAIMGLAERTDTQYFGPGTRLTVL.

The CDR3 coding sequence is TGTGCCAGCAGTCGGTCTAGCGGCTCCTACGAGCAGTACTTC. Amino acid sequence: CASSRSSGSYEQYF. The rearrangement links TRBV27 to TRBJ2-7, with 7 positions matching TRBD2. The V gene end was trimmed by 5 bases and the J gene end by 0 bases; junction bases not matched to a gene: 4. The CDR3 runs 14 residues. Germline assignment: CDR1 MNHEY and CDR2 SMNVEV (reference sequence).

This clone was picked up a small number of times. The chain joins TRBV19 to TRBJ2-1, with 11 bases that match TRBD1. V was pared by 10 bases and J by 8 bases, with 7 bases of the junction left unmatched. The V gene's germline CDR1 is LNHDA and CDR2 SQIVND (reference sequence). This CDR3 is built from 13 residues. The DNA for the CDR3 is TGTGCCACCCGGGACAGGGGGTTATATGAGCAGTTCTTC. Amino acid sequence: CATRDRGLYEQFF.

This chain uses TRBV7-2 with TRBJ2-1; 8 positions agree with TRBD2. Per the germline V gene, CDR1 is SGHTA and CDR2 is FQGNSA. V gave up 5 bases and J gave up 12 bases; unmatched junction bases: 12. The CDR3 has 14 residues. The CDR3 region is CASSPGTSTGRQFF. The CDR3 DNA sequence: TGTGCCAGCAGCCCCGGGACTAGTACAGGTCGGCAGTTCTTC. The full variable domain, rest sourced from reference TRBV7-2 and TRBJ2-1, is GAGVSQSPSNKVTEKGKDVELRCDPISGHTALYWYRQSLGQGLEFLIYFQGNSAPDKSGLPSDRFSAERTGGSVSTLTIQRTQQEDSAVYLCASSPGTSTGRQFFGPGTRLTVL.

V and J are TRBV29-1 and TRBJ2-5; D could derive from TRBD1 or TRBD2 (5 bases each). Germline CDR1 and CDR2: SQVTM and ANQGSEA. There are 11 residues in the CDR3. V lost 8 bases to trimming and J lost 5 bases, with 12 bases between them. The CDR3 region has the DNA TGCAGCAAGGGCGAGGGGGAGACCCAGTACTTC. It specifies CSKGEGETQYF.

The chain links TRBV5-4 to TRBJ2-6; possible D gene TRBD1, 6 bases. Trimming took off 10 bases at V and 2 bases at J, with 13 bases between the two ends. The CDR3 contains 14 residues. Germline CDR1 is SGHNT and CDR2 is YYREEE (reference sequence). The CDR3 bases are TGTGCCGTATTTTCAGGGGCTGGGGCCAACGTCCTGACTTTC. Translation: CAVFSGAGANVLTF.

This clone has a handful of counts. The gene calls are TRBV21-1 and TRBJ2-7; the table names TRBD2, a call not compared with the DNA. TRBV21-1 is a pseudogene. The length of the CDR3 is 15 residues. The CDR3 DNA reads TGTGCCAGCAGCAAAAAAGGGACTAGCAGGTACGAGCAGTACTTC. Translating it yields CASSKKGTSRYEQYF.

This chain uses TRBV2 with TRBJ2-3, with TRBD2 as a possible D gene (5 bases). The V gene's germline CDR1 is SNHLY and CDR2 FYNNEI. This CDR3 is built from 15 residues. V dropped 6 bases and J dropped 6 bases, with 19 bases sitting between them. CDR3 bases: TGTGCCAGCAGGGCTGCTGGGCTAGCACGGGATACGCAGTATTTT. Translating it yields CASRAAGLARDTQYF.

Points on this clone: This specimen includes other DNA sequences encoding the same CDR3. The CDR3 protein is CASSAGQGSQPQHF. The CDR3 DNA reads TGTGCCAGCAGCGCCGGACAGGGGAGTCAGCCCCAGCATTTT. The V and J genes are TRBV9 and TRBJ1-5, with 9 nucleotides matching TRBD1. Germline V lookup: CDR1 SGDLS, CDR2 YYNGEE. The V segment lost 3 bases and the J segment 6 bases; nucleotides outside the gene matches: 4. This CDR3 spans 14 amino acids.

This clone was recorded a few times. This chain connects TRBV6-6 to TRBJ2-4, with TRBD1 matching over 11 bases. The CDR3 consists of 15 residues. Unmatched junction bases numbered 8, after V lost 8 bases and J lost 5 bases. Germline values: CDR1 MNHNY, CDR2 SVGAGI (reference sequence). This CDR3 reads CASRDRTGGENIQYF. In nucleotides, the CDR3 is TGTGCCAGCCGGGACCGGACAGGGGGCGAAAACATTCAGTACTTC.

This clone was picked up a small number of times. The chain is built from TRBV28 and TRBJ2-6; the D is unclear. CDR3 length: 16 amino acids. V lost 6 bases, J lost 0 bases, and 12 bases lay in between. CDR1 and CDR2 from the germline V gene are MDHEN and SYDVKM. The CDR3 reads CASSRAEASGANVLTF. The CDR3 nucleotides are TGTGCCAGCAGCCGCGCTGAGGCCTCTGGGGCCAACGTCCTGACTTTC.

The genes are TRBV4-2 and TRBJ2-1, with TRBD1 as a possible D gene (5 bases). The germline V gene has CDR1 LGHNA and CDR2 YNFKEQ. This CDR3 has 16 residues. V was shortened by 1 base and J by 7 bases, with 17 bases between the two germline ends. CDR3 amino acids: CASSQVGANKGNEQFF. CDR3 DNA sequence: TGTGCCAGCAGCCAAGTTGGGGCGAACAAAGGGAATGAGCAGTTCTTC.